This is a list of T cell receptor beta chains from one sample in a study of T cell responses to AZD1222 COVID-19 vaccine. Method: immunoSEQ multiplex PCR; TCRdb's copy keeps in-frame clones and lacks some. The sample shows about 120,000 clones, 88% of them seen only once. The specimen was peripheral blood, collected on day 0 of AZD1222 vaccination. These receptors were obtained from an adult in good health. CDR3s include the opening cysteine and the closing phenylalanine or tryptophan. D genes are given only for firm matches. Rows may omit the clone size; those that give it use once, few, many or a size class.

V	D	size	J	CDR3	DNA
TRBV11-3	TRBD2	NA	TRBJ2-1	CASSSGTSGRASNEQFF	TGTGCCAGCAGCTCCGGGACTAGCGGGAGGGCGAGTAATGAGCAGTTCTTC
TRBV3-1/TRBV3-2	NA	NA	TRBJ2-7	CASSPLPLGPYEQYF	TGTGCCAGCAGCCCTCTCCCACTGGGTCCCTACGAGCAGTACTTC
TRBV19	NA	NA	TRBJ1-2	CASSPQGGSNYGYTF	TGTGCCAGTAGCCCCCAAGGGGGGTCTAACTATGGCTACACCTTC
TRBV7-6	NA	once	TRBJ1-3	CASSLGGSGRGNTIYF	TGTGCCAGCAGCTTAGGGGGTTCGGGGAGAGGAAACACCATATATTTT
TRBV6-5	NA	NA	TRBJ2-7	CASRAEGSYEQYF	TGTGCCAGCAGAGCGGAGGGCTCCTACGAGCAGTACTTC
TRBV4-2	TRBD1	once	TRBJ1-2	CASSHEDRGRNYGYTF	TGTGCCAGCAGCCATGAGGACAGGGGGCGTAACTATGGCTACACCTTC
TRBV11-3	NA	NA	TRBJ2-3	CASSLGGSRRADTQYF	TGTGCCAGCAGCTTAGGGGGCAGCCGACGGGCAGATACGCAGTATTTT
TRBV19	NA	NA	TRBJ2-1	CASSIRGAYNEQFF	TGTGCCAGTAGTATAAGGGGGGCCTACAATGAGCAGTTCTTC
TRBV19	TRBD2	once	TRBJ2-7	CASSLRGTRDRYEQYF	TGTGCCAGTAGTCTAAGAGGGACTAGGGATCGTTACGAGCAGTACTTC
TRBV9	TRBD2	NA	TRBJ2-7	CASSVGTSGPPYEQYF	TGTGCCAGCAGCGTAGGGACTAGCGGTCCCCCCTACGAGCAGTACTTC
TRBV4-3	NA	NA	TRBJ1-2	CASSQVFPVNNYGYTF	TGCGCCAGCAGCCAAGTCTTCCCAGTGAATAACTATGGCTACACCTTC
TRBV19	NA	NA	TRBJ2-7	CASSTRHQGSYEQYF	TGTGCCAGTAGTACCCGACACCAGGGTTCCTACGAGCAGTACTTC
TRBV25-1	TRBD1	NA	TRBJ1-3	CASSDGTGGRNTIYF	TGTGCCAGCAGTGATGGGACAGGGGGCAGAAACACCATATATTTT
TRBV13	NA	NA	TRBJ2-2	CASSLEAPSTGELFF	TGTGCCAGCAGCTTAGAAGCACCTTCAACCGGGGAGCTGTTTTTT
TRBV7-3	NA	NA	TRBJ2-1	CASSLGEYNEQFF	TGTGCCAGCAGTTTAGGGGAATACAATGAGCAGTTCTTC
TRBV9	NA	NA	TRBJ1-1	CASSVGRADLGAFF	TGTGCCAGCAGCGTAGGTAGGGCCGACTTGGGAGCTTTCTTT
TRBV11-3	TRBD2	NA	TRBJ2-5	CASSPGLGAETQYF	TGTGCCAGCAGCCCCGGACTAGGGGCAGAGACCCAGTACTTC
TRBV2	TRBD1	NA	TRBJ2-7	CASSGQGASEQYF	TGTGCCAGCAGTGGACAGGGGGCCTCCGAGCAGTACTTC
TRBV20-1	NA	NA	TRBJ1-2	CSASTAGVLSGYTF	TGCAGTGCTAGTACGGCAGGGGTTTTATCCGGCTACACCTTC
TRBV7-2	NA	NA	TRBJ1-5	CASTRDGSSNQPQHF	TGTGCCAGCACCCGGGACGGCTCTAGCAATCAGCCCCAGCATTTT
TRBV5-1	NA	NA	TRBJ1-2	CASSSEGGYTF	TGCGCCAGCAGCTCAGAGGGAGGCTACACCTTC
TRBV7-8	TRBD1	NA	TRBJ2-7	CASSRLGGTGSYEQYF	TGTGCCAGCAGCCGACTGGGGGGGACAGGGAGCTACGAGCAGTACTTC
TRBV5-1	TRBD1	once	TRBJ2-7	CASSWATGQTYEQYF	TGCGCCAGCAGCTGGGCGACAGGGCAAACCTACGAGCAGTACTTC
TRBV6-5	NA	NA	TRBJ2-7	CASSYRPLYEQYF	TGTGCCAGCAGTTACAGGCCACTTTACGAGCAGTACTTC
TRBV18	NA	NA	TRBJ1-5	CASSPEGSNQPQHF	TGTGCCAGCTCACCCGAGGGGAGCAATCAGCCCCAGCATTTT
TRBV19	NA	NA	TRBJ2-3	CASSDREVTDTQYF	TGTGCCAGTAGTGACAGGGAGGTCACAGATACGCAGTATTTT
TRBV5-1	NA	few	TRBJ2-5	CASSPRGLGETQYF	TGCGCCAGCAGCCCAAGGGGCCTGGGGGAGACCCAGTACTTC
TRBV19	NA	NA	TRBJ1-2	CASSIVLGQANYGYTF	TGTGCCAGTAGTATAGTTCTCGGACAAGCTAACTATGGCTACACCTTC
TRBV28	NA	few	TRBJ1-2	CASSFHGPTAGYTF	TGTGCCAGCAGTTTCCACGGGCCCACGGCCGGCTACACCTTC
TRBV6-6	NA	NA	TRBJ1-5	CASGMRIGNQPQHF	TGTGCCAGCGGGATGAGGATCGGCAATCAGCCCCAGCATTTT